This T cell receptor (beta chain) was recovered during a study of a mutant IDH1 vaccine in newly diagnosed glioma. Trimming removed 5 bases from V and 4 bases from J; junction bases left unmatched: 8. This CDR3 has 15 residues. Germline assignment: CDR1 LGHNA and CDR2 YSLEER. Time point: week 23, last vaccination. The investigators gave 300 ug of mutant IDH1 20-mer peptide in each vaccine dose, together with topical imiquimod. Libraries were prepared by immunoSEQ multiplex PCR; TCRdb keeps only in-frame clonotypes and omits some of them. Seen here are some 70,000 clones, approximately 80% observed once, and the top ten hold about 14%. Details on this clone: The target antigen is unknown.

The clonotype comes from a man aged 18 to 30 with glioma. Sequences were derived from PBMCs, sampled from a glioma patient whose treatment included an IDH1 peptide vaccine. The V and J genes are TRBV4-3 and TRBJ1-1, with 9 bases matching TRBD1. In nucleotides, the CDR3 is TGCGCCAGCAGCAAGGGGACAGGGCTGGGCACTGAAGCTTTCTTT. Encoded protein: CASSKGTGLGTEAFF.